Shown below are 2 T cell receptor beta chains from a single sample sequenced in a study of blood T cell repertoires in COVID-19. The repertoire was sequenced with immunoSEQ multiplex PCR; TCRdb's copy has only in-frame clones and lacks some. The sample has some 140,000 clones, about four fifths seen once; the top ten hold approximately 3%. Sequencing was carried out using peripheral blood. The receptors were gathered from a woman aged 80 or older with acute or convalescent COVID-19.

The V call is TRBV6-2 or TRBV6-3, the J call TRBJ1-2; D is uncertain. This CDR3 has 13 amino acids. Germline-derived CDR1 and CDR2 are MNHEY and SVGEGT. Trimming left V 5 bases short and J 2 bases short, with 9 bases between. CDR3 bases: TGTGCCAGCAGTGACAACGCCAACTATGGCTACACCTTC. Translating it yields CASSDNANYGYTF.

The rearrangement joins TRBV6-5 to TRBJ1-1; D is possibly TRBD1 (5 bases). Per germline, CDR1 MNHEY and CDR2 SVGAGI. The CDR3 totals 15 residues. Trimming removed 2 bases at V and 0 bases at J, with 10 bases between. CDR3 loop: CASSYAGLMNTEAFF. The CDR3 DNA reads TGTGCCAGCAGTTACGCAGGGCTGATGAACACTGAAGCTTTCTTT.